The next 10 T cell receptor beta chains were all read from a single sample in a study of T cells after yellow fever vaccination. TCRdb processed the 5' RACE reads anew with MiXCR; each CDR3 protein has one entry. Here the sample spans approximately 550,000 distinct CDR3 sequences, roughly 19% being singletons. The specimen was PBMCs, collected 15 days after the yellow fever booster vaccination. The receptor set was obtained from a man younger than 40 who received the YFV17D yellow fever vaccine.

J is TRBJ2-7 and V is TRBV14; D gene unclear. This CDR3 comprises 13 residues. Germline V gene data show CDR1 as SGHDN and CDR2 as FVKESK. The ends were cut back, 1 base at V and 7 bases at J, with 11 bases in the middle. The CDR3 sequence: CASSQGGAGEQYF. DNA of the CDR3: TGTGCCAGCAGCCAAGGTGGAGCCGGTGAGCAGTACTTC.

This clonotype was counted many times. The chain couples TRBV12-3 or TRBV12-4 to TRBJ2-2; D may be TRBD1 or TRBD2 (5 bases each). This CDR3 region has 14 residues. V lost 6 bases, J lost 4 bases, and 12 bases lay in between. The CDR3 is CASSLSGGTGELFF. The CDR3 bases are TGTGCCAGCAGCTTAAGTGGGGGCACCGGGGAGCTGTTTTTT.

There are a few counts of this clonotype. The genes are TRBV12-3 or TRBV12-4 and TRBJ2-2; TRBD1 is a possible D gene (5 bases). This CDR3 is built from 15 residues. V was shortened by 3 bases and J by 3 bases, with 11 bases between the two germline ends. The CDR3 region has the DNA TGTGCCAGCAGTTTTATGCAGGGATACACCGGGGAGCTGTTTTTT. Its translation is CASSFMQGYTGELFF.

V gene TRBV6-5 combines with J gene TRBJ2-1; TRBD1 aligns across 7 bases. CDR1 and CDR2 (germline): MNHEY, SVGAGI. This CDR3 has 12 amino acids. Trimming cost V 6 bases and J 8 bases; bases outside gene matches: 4. CDR3 bases: TGTGCCAGCAGCCCCGACAGGGATGAGCAGTTCTTC. Residues: CASSPDRDEQFF.

The chain joins TRBV5-1 to TRBJ2-7; D may be TRBD1 (6 bases). Between the trimmed V and J ends, which lost 0 bases and 1 base, there was a span of 14 bases. This CDR3 region has 16 residues. Germline loops: CDR1 SGHRS, CDR2 YFSETQ. The CDR3 region has the DNA TGCGCCAGCAGCTTGGCGACAGGAGGCCCTTCCTACGAGCAGTACTTC. Protein product: CASSLATGGPSYEQYF. The whole variable domain, remainder taken from reference TRBV5-1 and TRBJ2-7, is KAGVTQTPRYLIKTRGQQVTLSCSPISGHRSVSWYQQTPGQGLQFLFEYFSETQRNKGNFPGRFSGRQFSNSRSEMNVSTLELGDSALYLCASSLATGGPSYEQYFGPGTRLTVT.

The chain couples TRBV29-1 to TRBJ2-7, with TRBD1 matching over 7 bases. The CDR3 extends over 14 amino acids. J was trimmed by 3 bases and V by 3 bases; bases with no gene match: 8. The germline V gene encodes CDR1 SQVTM and CDR2 ANQGSEA. The DNA for the CDR3 is TGCAGCGTTGAGGTCAGGGGGTTAAACTACGAGCAGTACTTC. It codes for CSVEVRGLNYEQYF.

The chain links TRBV7-2 to TRBJ2-5, with D perhaps assigned TRBD1 or TRBD2 (5 bases each). The CDR3 runs to 13 residues. Trimming left V 7 bases short and J 5 bases short, with 14 bases between. The V gene's germline CDR1 is SGHTA and CDR2 FQGNSA. CDR3 loop: CASTLRGGETQYF. The CDR3 region has the DNA TGTGCCAGCACCCTGAGGGGCGGGGAGACCCAGTACTTC.

This clonotype was seen a few times. The rearrangement links TRBV6-1 to TRBJ2-3, with TRBD2 matching over 8 bases. The CDR3 spans 16 residues. Trimming at V came to 6 bases and at J to 5 bases, leaving 13 bases not matched to a gene. Germline V gene data show CDR1 as MNHNS and CDR2 as SASEGT. The DNA for the CDR3 is TGTGCCAGCAGCCCGGGGGGGCCCAACGGGGTAGATACGCAGTATTTT. It yields the protein CASSPGGPNGVDTQYF.

The chain carries TRBV5-1 and TRBJ2-7; a weak D match, TRBD1 (6 bases). CDR1 SGHRS and CDR2 YFSETQ come from the germline V gene. The CDR3 is 12 residues long. Trimming cost V 2 bases and J 6 bases, with 9 bases left between them. CDR3: CASSFWGREQYF. CDR3 bases: TGCGCCAGCAGCTTTTGGGGGCGCGAGCAGTACTTC.

The chain combines TRBV10-3 with TRBJ2-1, with D possibly being TRBD2 (6 bases). The V end lost 4 bases, the J end lost 0 bases, and 13 bases lay between the germline ends. The CDR3 extends over 16 amino acids. Germline V lookup: CDR1 ENHRY, CDR2 SYGVKD. The CDR3 region is CAISGDSRSSYNEQFF. The CDR3 nucleotides read TGTGCCATCAGTGGGGACTCCCGGAGCTCCTACAATGAGCAGTTCTTC.